This T cell receptor beta chain was recovered during a study of cytomegalovirus exposure and HLA in healthy donors. Whole-study context: There were 88 million or so unique TCRs (from HLA-typed donors) in an early data release.

Overall study findings and caveats: Data from an earlier analysis indicated that most TCR beta V segments were productive either about 87% or about 30% of the time. Researchers catalogued about 160 TCR beta chains as cytomegalovirus-associated. A later analysis reported that several of the most significant clusters appeared to be linked to common viral pathogens, among them Epstein-Barr virus.

This CDR3 is 12 amino acids long. CDR1 is LNHDA and CDR2 is SQIVND in the germline V gene (reference sequence). V was shortened by 6 bases and J by 7 bases, with 13 bases between the two germline ends. Notes on this clone: Antigen specificity is unknown.

Primers: 60 Vbeta forward and 13 Jbeta reverse. TCRdb keeps only in-frame clones here, not all; method: immunoSEQ multiplex PCR. The sample shows about 77,000 clones, about 80% of them seen only once. Source material: PBMCs. The chain joins TRBV19 to TRBJ2-7; D unclear. This clonotype was sampled from a man aged 40-50 years in good health and CMV-seronegative. CDR3 bases: TGTGCCAGTAGAACTATCAATGGGGAGCAGTACTTC. Encoded protein: CASRTINGEQYF.